A selection of T cell receptor beta chains follows, all from one sample in a study of spatial heterogeneity in lung cancer. TCRdb processed the 5' RACE reads anew with MiXCR; each CDR3 protein has one entry. Of 35,000 to 45,000 distinct CDR3 sequences in the sample, over 6.5% were seen once. Specimen: PBMCs, collected at follow-up. The receptor set was obtained from a male donor with early-stage non-small cell lung cancer. Each CDR3 is given with its conserved first and last residue. The D gene is left open where the match is weak. Clone size appears in some rows only: once, few, many, or a class for an expanded clone.

J gene: TRBJ2-1; V gene: TRBV7-3; D gene: TRBD2; clone size: many; CDR3 protein: CASSSPGLGGGALSSYNEQFF; CDR3 DNA: TGTGCCAGCAGCTCTCCCGGATTGGGGGGAGGGGCGCTCAGCTCCTACAATGAGCAGTTCTTC
J gene: TRBJ1-5; V gene: TRBV12-3/TRBV12-4; D gene: -; clone size: few; CDR3 protein: CASSFGGHSNQPQHF; CDR3 DNA: TGTGCCAGCAGTTTTGGGGGACATAGCAATCAGCCCCAGCATTTT
J gene: TRBJ1-4; V gene: TRBV13; D gene: TRBD1; clone size: many; CDR3 protein: CASSRDRGFNEKLFF; CDR3 DNA: TGTGCCAGCAGCCGAGACAGGGGCTTTAATGAAAAACTGTTTTTT
J gene: TRBJ2-7; V gene: TRBV4-1; D gene: TRBD2; clone size: many; CDR3 protein: CASSHQSSGGQAWEQYF; CDR3 DNA: TGCGCCAGCAGCCATCAGTCTAGCGGGGGGCAGGCTTGGGAGCAGTACTTC
J gene: TRBJ2-2; V gene: TRBV5-4; D gene: TRBD1; clone size: many; CDR3 protein: CASSPTGTGVFGELFF; CDR3 DNA: TGTGCCAGCAGCCCGACCGGGACAGGGGTTTTCGGGGAGCTGTTTTTT
J gene: TRBJ2-7; V gene: TRBV7-2; D gene: TRBD2; clone size: many; CDR3 protein: CATSWAGGSYEQYF; CDR3 DNA: TGTGCCACCTCTTGGGCGGGGGGTTCCTACGAGCAGTACTTC
J gene: TRBJ1-5; V gene: TRBV11-2; D gene: -; clone size: many; CDR3 protein: CASSFGGDQPQHF; CDR3 DNA: TGTGCCAGCAGCTTCGGAGGGGATCAGCCCCAGCATTTT
J gene: TRBJ2-3; V gene: TRBV6-4; D gene: -; clone size: many; CDR3 protein: CASSVGLSTDTQYF; CDR3 DNA: TGTGCCAGCAGTGTAGGGTTGAGCACAGATACGCAGTATTTT
J gene: TRBJ1-5; V gene: TRBV6-1; D gene: TRBD1; clone size: -; CDR3 protein: CASRGQGAGNQPQHF; CDR3 DNA: TGTGCCAGCAGAGGACAGGGGGCTGGCAATCAGCCCCAGCATTTT
J gene: TRBJ1-1; V gene: TRBV6-1; D gene: -; clone size: many; CDR3 protein: CASSLMNTEAFF; CDR3 DNA: TGTGCCAGCAGTTTAATGAACACTGAAGCTTTCTTT
J gene: TRBJ2-1; V gene: TRBV2; D gene: -; clone size: many; CDR3 protein: CASSAGASSYNEQFF; CDR3 DNA: TGTGCCAGCAGTGCAGGGGCTAGCTCCTACAATGAGCAGTTCTTC
J gene: TRBJ2-3; V gene: TRBV19; D gene: -; clone size: many; CDR3 protein: CASSPQGASSTDTQYF; CDR3 DNA: TGTGCCAGTAGTCCACAGGGTGCTTCTAGCACAGATACGCAGTATTTT
J gene: TRBJ2-7; V gene: TRBV27; D gene: TRBD2; clone size: many; CDR3 protein: CASSIRLAGGEQYF; CDR3 DNA: TGTGCCAGCAGTATACGGCTAGCGGGGGGTGAGCAGTACTTC
J gene: TRBJ2-2; V gene: TRBV12-3/TRBV12-4; D gene: TRBD2; clone size: many; CDR3 protein: CASSLTSAAPEF; CDR3 DNA: TGTGCCAGCAGTCTAACTAGCGCCGCGCCGGAGTTT
J gene: TRBJ1-5; V gene: TRBV19; D gene: -; clone size: many; CDR3 protein: CASSGTGLNQPQHF; CDR3 DNA: TGTGCCAGTAGCGGGACGGGACTCAATCAGCCCCAGCATTTT
J gene: TRBJ1-1; V gene: TRBV15; D gene: -; clone size: many; CDR3 protein: CATSRRRGGVRNTEAFF; CDR3 DNA: TGTGCCACCAGCAGACGGAGAGGGGGAGTTCGGAACACTGAAGCTTTCTTT
J gene: TRBJ1-3; V gene: TRBV6-2/TRBV6-3; D gene: -; clone size: many; CDR3 protein: CASSYSLGRSSGNTIYF; CDR3 DNA: TGTGCCAGCAGTTACTCCCTGGGACGGAGCTCTGGAAACACCATATATTTT
J gene: TRBJ2-7; V gene: TRBV7-9; D gene: -; clone size: many; CDR3 protein: CASKSSGENREQYF; CDR3 DNA: TGTGCCAGCAAGAGTTCGGGGGAGAATCGCGAGCAGTACTTC
J gene: TRBJ1-6; V gene: TRBV9; D gene: TRBD1; clone size: many; CDR3 protein: CASSVGQGARSPLHF; CDR3 DNA: TGTGCCAGCAGCGTCGGACAGGGGGCAAGGTCACCCCTCCACTTT
J gene: TRBJ2-1; V gene: TRBV24-1; D gene: -; clone size: few; CDR3 protein: CATSDFDSKQFF; CDR3 DNA: TGTGCCACCAGTGATTTCGACAGTAAGCAGTTCTTC
J gene: TRBJ2-3; V gene: TRBV12-5; D gene: -; clone size: -; CDR3 protein: CASGLQPHTDTQYF; CDR3 DNA: TGTGCTAGTGGTCTTCAGCCCCACACAGATACGCAGTATTTT
J gene: TRBJ2-7; V gene: TRBV30; D gene: -; clone size: -; CDR3 protein: CAWSVSQGYEQYF; CDR3 DNA: TGTGCCTGGAGTGTATCTCAGGGGTACGAGCAGTACTTC
J gene: TRBJ1-2; V gene: TRBV12-3/TRBV12-4; D gene: -; clone size: many; CDR3 protein: CASSFFGDQTGYTF; CDR3 DNA: TGTGCCAGCAGTTTTTTCGGGGACCAAACAGGCTACACCTTC
J gene: TRBJ2-5; V gene: TRBV11-2; D gene: TRBD1; clone size: -; CDR3 protein: CASSETPDRIETQYF; CDR3 DNA: TGTGCCAGCAGCGAGACACCGGACAGGATAGAGACCCAGTACTTC
J gene: TRBJ1-4; V gene: TRBV6-1; D gene: -; clone size: many; CDR3 protein: CASSERYNEKLFF; CDR3 DNA: TGTGCCAGCAGTGAGCGTTATAATGAAAAACTGTTTTTT
J gene: TRBJ1-5; V gene: TRBV19; D gene: -; clone size: many; CDR3 protein: CASSIGDITWRSNQPQHF; CDR3 DNA: TGTGCCAGTAGTATTGGGGACATCACGTGGAGGAGCAATCAGCCCCAGCATTTT
J gene: TRBJ2-2; V gene: TRBV20-1; D gene: TRBD2; clone size: many; CDR3 protein: CSARDGLAGPNTGELFF; CDR3 DNA: TGCAGTGCTAGAGATGGATTAGCGGGGCCGAACACCGGGGAGCTGTTTTTT
J gene: TRBJ2-7; V gene: TRBV7-6; D gene: -; clone size: few; CDR3 protein: CASSPRTGYEQYF; CDR3 DNA: TGTGCCAGCAGCCCCCGGACCGGTTACGAGCAGTACTTC
J gene: TRBJ2-5; V gene: TRBV7-8; D gene: -; clone size: many; CDR3 protein: CASSSPIRYRDGETQYF; CDR3 DNA: TGTGCCAGCAGCTCCCCTATCCGATACAGGGACGGGGAGACCCAGTACTTC
J gene: TRBJ1-1; V gene: TRBV7-6; D gene: TRBD1; clone size: -; CDR3 protein: CASSLNRGETEAFF; CDR3 DNA: TGTGCCAGCAGTTTGAACAGGGGGGAGACTGAAGCTTTCTTT
J gene: TRBJ1-1; V gene: TRBV19; D gene: -; clone size: many; CDR3 protein: CASSIDLRNTEAFF; CDR3 DNA: TGTGCCAGTAGTATAGATCTGAGGAACACTGAAGCTTTCTTT
J gene: TRBJ2-5; V gene: TRBV19; D gene: -; clone size: -; CDR3 protein: CASTSKGRQETQYF; CDR3 DNA: TGTGCCAGTACATCGAAAGGCCGGCAAGAGACCCAGTACTTC
J gene: TRBJ2-5; V gene: TRBV29-1; D gene: -; clone size: many; CDR3 protein: CSVRVTETQYF; CDR3 DNA: TGCAGCGTCCGGGTTACGGAGACCCAGTACTTC
J gene: TRBJ2-1; V gene: TRBV12-3/TRBV12-4; D gene: TRBD2; clone size: many; CDR3 protein: CASRRGLDSYNEQFF; CDR3 DNA: TGTGCCAGCAGACGGGGACTAGACTCCTACAATGAGCAGTTCTTC
J gene: TRBJ1-2; V gene: TRBV7-6; D gene: -; clone size: many; CDR3 protein: CASSPAEANYGYTF; CDR3 DNA: TGTGCCAGCAGCCCAGCAGAAGCTAACTATGGCTACACCTTC
J gene: TRBJ2-3; V gene: TRBV19; D gene: -; clone size: many; CDR3 protein: CASSRGGQVTDTQYF; CDR3 DNA: TGTGCCAGTAGTAGGGGGGGACAGGTCACAGATACGCAGTATTTT
J gene: TRBJ2-1; V gene: TRBV5-5; D gene: -; clone size: -; CDR3 protein: CASSLGRGLSNEQFF; CDR3 DNA: TGTGCCAGCAGCTTGGGGCGGGGGCTATCCAATGAGCAGTTCTTC
J gene: TRBJ2-7; V gene: TRBV27; D gene: -; clone size: many; CDR3 protein: CASREGAGYEQYF; CDR3 DNA: TGTGCCAGCAGGGAGGGGGCTGGATACGAGCAGTACTTC
J gene: TRBJ2-3; V gene: TRBV7-9; D gene: -; clone size: many; CDR3 protein: CASTPYDDRRGRGMPVVAQYF; CDR3 DNA: TGTGCCAGCACCCCTTACGACGACAGGCGGGGCCGAGGCATGCCTGTTGTGGCGCAGTATTTT
J gene: TRBJ1-5; V gene: TRBV29-1; D gene: -; clone size: many; CDR3 protein: CSVRDANQPQHF; CDR3 DNA: TGCAGCGTTAGGGACGCCAATCAGCCCCAGCATTTT
J gene: TRBJ1-2; V gene: TRBV6-1; D gene: TRBD1; clone size: many; CDR3 protein: CASTVGTGGQGYGYTF; CDR3 DNA: TGTGCCAGCACCGTCGGGACAGGGGGCCAGGGCTATGGCTACACCTTC
J gene: TRBJ1-4; V gene: TRBV3-1; D gene: -; clone size: many; CDR3 protein: CASSHRGEGEKLFF; CDR3 DNA: TGTGCCAGCAGCCACCGGGGAGAAGGTGAAAAACTGTTTTTT
J gene: TRBJ1-2; V gene: TRBV6-1; D gene: -; clone size: -; CDR3 protein: CASSDWGAAGYTF; CDR3 DNA: TGTGCCAGCAGCGACTGGGGGGCTGCTGGCTACACCTTC
J gene: TRBJ1-2; V gene: TRBV30; D gene: TRBD1; clone size: medium-sized; CDR3 protein: CAWIGQGGNYGYTF; CDR3 DNA: TGTGCCTGGATAGGACAGGGGGGCAACTATGGCTACACCTTC
J gene: TRBJ1-2; V gene: TRBV30; D gene: -; clone size: -; CDR3 protein: CAWSVRGTNYGYTF; CDR3 DNA: TGTGCCTGGAGTGTCCGCGGGACCAACTATGGCTACACCTTC